Listed here are 12 T cell receptor beta chains from one sample, sequenced in a study of OX40 agonist ivuxolimab in advanced cancers. The method was immunoSEQ multiplex PCR; TCRdb's version includes in-frame clones alone and lacks a portion of them. This table has 70,000 or so clones, around nine tenths appearing once. Specimen: CD4+ or CD8+ T cells sorted from blood, collected in a trial of the OX40 agonist ivuxolimab. These TCRs come from an adult with an advanced solid tumor such as melanoma, head and neck, liver or kidney cancer.

The CDR3 sequence is CASSLGFIGTHNQPQHF. In DNA form, the CDR3 reads TGTGCCAGCAGCTTAGGATTTATAGGGACACATAATCAGCCCCAGCATTTT. This chain uses TRBV7-8 with TRBJ1-5; possible D gene TRBD1, 6 bases. The length of the CDR3 is 17 residues. V dropped 1 base and J dropped 4 bases, with 17 bases sitting between them. Germline V gene data show CDR1 as SGHVS and CDR2 as FQNEAQ.

V and J are TRBV27 and TRBJ2-1, with D perhaps matching TRBD2 (6 bases). This CDR3 is 18 amino acids long. Germline lookup yields CDR1 MNHEY and CDR2 SMNVEV (reference sequence). Trimming pared 5 bases from V and 4 bases from J, leaving 24 bases between. The CDR3 DNA reads TGTGCCAGCAGTACCGAGTCGGCGGGGACGGTTCTTTACAATGAGCAGTTCTTC. It is translated as CASSTESAGTVLYNEQFF.

This rearrangement joins TRBV7-8 to TRBJ2-7; 9 positions agree with TRBD2. This CDR3 region has 13 residues. The junction had 2 bases not matched to a gene; V was cut back by 4 bases and J by 4 bases. The V gene's germline CDR1 is SGHVS and CDR2 FQNEAQ. The chain's CDR3 is CASSSGLAYEQYF. The CDR3 DNA reads as TGTGCCAGCAGCTCCGGACTAGCGTACGAGCAGTACTTC.

This clone counts as medium-sized (0.01 to 0.1%). The V gene is TRBV6-1, the J gene TRBJ2-1; no clear D gene. This CDR3 is 15 amino acids long. Germline lookup yields CDR1 MNHNS and CDR2 SASEGT. The V gene lost 0 bases and the J gene lost 0 bases, with 6 bases spanning the gap. The CDR3 loop is CASSEAGVSYNEQFF. CDR3 nucleotide sequence: TGTGCCAGCAGTGAAGCTGGAGTCTCCTACAATGAGCAGTTCTTC.

This clone was counted between two and nine times. This sample includes further DNA sequences coding for the same CDR3. V usage is TRBV29-1 and J usage is TRBJ2-7; D might be TRBD2 (7 bases). This CDR3 has 13 residues. Germline V gene sequence: CDR1 SQVTM, CDR2 ANQGSEA. Between the trimmed V and J ends, which lost 4 bases and 6 bases, there was a span of 16 bases. CDR3: CSVVGGGGGEQYF. CDR3 in DNA: TGCAGCGTTGTTGGGGGAGGGGGTGGCGAGCAGTACTTC.

This clone appeared a single time. The genes are TRBV15 and TRBJ2-7; D not certain. V was shortened by 1 base and J by 3 bases, with 13 bases between the two germline ends. Germline V gene sequence: CDR1 LNHNV, CDR2 YYDKDF (reference sequence). The CDR3 is 15 amino acids. The CDR3 spells CATSRGKGKNYEQYF. CDR3 nucleotide sequence: TGTGCCACCAGCAGAGGAAAGGGCAAGAACTACGAGCAGTACTTC.

This clone was detected once. The chain is built from TRBV4-1 and TRBJ2-7, with D possibly TRBD1 on 6 matching bases. Deletions cut 0 bases from V and 7 bases from J, with 13 bases between. Germline values: CDR1 MGHRA, CDR2 YSYEKL. The CDR3 length is 14 residues. Here the CDR3 DNA reads TGCGCCAGCAGCCAAGACAAGCAGGGGTGGGAGCAGTACTTC. Translated: CASSQDKQGWEQYF.

The rearrangement joins TRBV27 to TRBJ2-7, with D tentatively TRBD1 or TRBD2 (5 bases each). V was clipped by 5 bases and J by 6 bases, with 11 bases between them. This CDR3 has 12 residues. The germline gives CDR1 MNHEY, CDR2 SMNVEV (reference sequence). DNA of the CDR3: TGTGCCAGCAGTCCGGGACGGGTCGAGCAGTACTTC. Its protein product is CASSPGRVEQYF.

V gene TRBV4-1 combines with J gene TRBJ2-7, with D possibly being TRBD2 (6 bases). The CDR3 extends over 17 amino acids. Trimming took 0 bases from V and 6 from J, leaving 21 bases between them. Germline lookup yields CDR1 MGHRA and CDR2 YSYEKL. The CDR3 is CASSQDCKETRVCEQYF. DNA of the CDR3: TGCGCCAGCAGCCAAGATTGTAAGGAGACTAGGGTCTGCGAGCAGTACTTC.

The chain joins TRBV4-3 to TRBJ2-1; the D gene is possibly TRBD2 (6 bases). CDR3 size: 18 residues. Trimming took 2 bases from V and 4 from J, leaving 21 bases between them. Germline-derived CDR1 and CDR2 are LGHNA and YSLEER. This CDR3 reads CASSQNPLTRDSYNEQFF. The CDR3 DNA reads as TGCGCCAGCAGCCAAAACCCCCTAACCCGGGACTCATACAATGAGCAGTTCTTC.

The CDR3 DNA is TGCGCCAGCAGCCCGACAGACGCCTTTGGCTACACCTTC. Protein sequence: CASSPTDAFGYTF. This chain connects TRBV5-1 to TRBJ1-2; a weak D match, TRBD1 (5 bases). CDR1 SGHRS and CDR2 YFSETQ come from the germline V gene. V was shortened by 4 bases and J by 7 bases, with 14 bases between the two germline ends. The CDR3 contains 13 residues.

The chain combines TRBV27 with TRBJ2-7; 8 bases are a match to TRBD2. The CDR3 consists of 15 residues. With V trimmed by 0 bases and J by 2 bases, 3 bases remained unmatched. The germline V gene has CDR1 MNHEY and CDR2 SMNVEV (reference sequence). The CDR3 sequence: CASSLSLAGPYEQYF. In DNA form, the CDR3 reads TGTGCCAGCAGTTTATCGCTAGCGGGCCCCTACGAGCAGTACTTC.